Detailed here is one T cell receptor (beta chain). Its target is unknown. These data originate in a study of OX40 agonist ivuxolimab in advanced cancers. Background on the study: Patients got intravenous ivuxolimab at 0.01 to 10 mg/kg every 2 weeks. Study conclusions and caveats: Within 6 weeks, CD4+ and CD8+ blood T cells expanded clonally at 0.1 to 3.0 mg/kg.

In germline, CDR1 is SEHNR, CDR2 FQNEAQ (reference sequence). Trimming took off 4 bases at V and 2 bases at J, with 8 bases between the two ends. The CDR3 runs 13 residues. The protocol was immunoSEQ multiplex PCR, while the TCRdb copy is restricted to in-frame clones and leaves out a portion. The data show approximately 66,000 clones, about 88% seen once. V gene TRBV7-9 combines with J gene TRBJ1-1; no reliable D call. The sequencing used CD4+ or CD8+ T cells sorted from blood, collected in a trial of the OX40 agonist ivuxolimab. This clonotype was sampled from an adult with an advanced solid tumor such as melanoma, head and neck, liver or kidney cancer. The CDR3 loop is CASSSQLNTEAFF. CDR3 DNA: TGTGCCAGCAGCTCCCAACTAAACACTGAAGCTTTCTTT.